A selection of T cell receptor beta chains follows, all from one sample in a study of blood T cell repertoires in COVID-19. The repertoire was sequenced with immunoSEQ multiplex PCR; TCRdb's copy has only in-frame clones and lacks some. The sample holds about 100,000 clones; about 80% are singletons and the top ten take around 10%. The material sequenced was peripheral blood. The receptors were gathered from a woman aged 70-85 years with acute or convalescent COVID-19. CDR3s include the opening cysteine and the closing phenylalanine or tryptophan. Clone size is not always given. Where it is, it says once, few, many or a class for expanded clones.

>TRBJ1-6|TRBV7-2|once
CASRLDRVNSPLHF
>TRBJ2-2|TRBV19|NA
CASSSGFRAGELFF
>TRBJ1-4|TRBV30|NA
CAWSVRSVNEKLFF
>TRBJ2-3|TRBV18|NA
CASSYSPGQAFHTQYF
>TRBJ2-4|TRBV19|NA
CASSTHSGLAKNIQYF
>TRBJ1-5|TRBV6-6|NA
CASTQGQGIWQPQHF
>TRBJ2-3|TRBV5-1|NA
CASSESSGGGDTQYF
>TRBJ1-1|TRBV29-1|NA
CSAFGQLNTEAFF
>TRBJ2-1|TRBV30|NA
CAWSGQGYNEQFF
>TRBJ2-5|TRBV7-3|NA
CASSLSGRVGETQYF
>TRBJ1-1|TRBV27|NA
CASSPDRVNTEAFF
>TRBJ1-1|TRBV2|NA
CASTEGLGNTEAFF
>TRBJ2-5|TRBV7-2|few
CASSLGSLAGLGETQYF
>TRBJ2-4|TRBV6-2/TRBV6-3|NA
CASSPRDSRAKNIQYF
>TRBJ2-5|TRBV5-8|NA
CASRRTGGTAETQYF
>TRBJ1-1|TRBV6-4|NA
CASRETGGTEAFF
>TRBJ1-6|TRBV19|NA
CASTPGQINSPLHF
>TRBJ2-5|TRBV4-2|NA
CASSQARRAGETQYF
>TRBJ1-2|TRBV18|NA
CASSPKTGTEGYGYTF
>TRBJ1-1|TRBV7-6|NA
CASSLGGRGMNTEAFF
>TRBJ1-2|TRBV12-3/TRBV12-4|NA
CASGLGYTF
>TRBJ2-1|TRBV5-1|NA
CASSLLLAGGLGDEQFF
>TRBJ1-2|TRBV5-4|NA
CASSLVGENYGYTF
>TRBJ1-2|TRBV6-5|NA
CASTRTGDGYTF
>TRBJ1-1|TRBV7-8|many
CASSLGDMNTEAFF
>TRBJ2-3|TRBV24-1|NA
CATSEGQGTDTQYF
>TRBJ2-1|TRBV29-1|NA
CSVAGVNYNEQFF
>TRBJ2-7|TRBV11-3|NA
CASSLSRNYEQYF
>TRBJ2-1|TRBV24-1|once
CATSDAGGAGQWSNEQFF
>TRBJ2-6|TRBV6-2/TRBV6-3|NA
CASSYMRTGTHSGANVLTF
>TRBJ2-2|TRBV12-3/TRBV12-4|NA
CATGTTNTGELFF
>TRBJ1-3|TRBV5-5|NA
CASSFSRTGTGNTIYF
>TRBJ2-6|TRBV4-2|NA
CASSQDVGAGSGANVLTF
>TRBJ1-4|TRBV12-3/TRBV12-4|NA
CASTTGLNEKLFF
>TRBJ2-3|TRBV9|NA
CASSAQETGARTDTQYF
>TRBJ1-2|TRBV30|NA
CAWRGRGREGYTF
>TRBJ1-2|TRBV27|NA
CASSRASTGINGYTF
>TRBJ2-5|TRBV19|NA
CASSSGQGETQYF
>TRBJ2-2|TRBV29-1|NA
CSALGALNTGELFF
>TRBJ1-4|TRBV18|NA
CASSLQSAGQGSNEKLFF
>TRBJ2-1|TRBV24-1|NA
CATSDSLGHSSPYNEQFF
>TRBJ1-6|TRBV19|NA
CASSIYGEFNSPLHF
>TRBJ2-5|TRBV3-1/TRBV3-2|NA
CASNQQGRGETQYF
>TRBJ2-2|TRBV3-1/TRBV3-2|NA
CASSQERGGGTGELFF
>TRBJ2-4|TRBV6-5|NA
CASSSGQAIQYF
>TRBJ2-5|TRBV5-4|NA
CASSQSQGVRETQYF